This is a list of T cell receptor beta chains from one sample in a study of T-cell reconstitution after alpha-beta-depleted transplantation in children. One entry per CDR3 protein, called by TCRdb with MiXCR from the PCR reads. The data show fewer than 400,000 distinct CDR3 sequences, roughly 25% seen once. This material consisted of PBMCs, mostly from graft donor cells, taken 180 days after TCRalphabeta/CD19-depleted stem cell transplant. The receptors derive from a male patient under 18 who had a stem cell transplant for acute lymphoblastic leukemia, so the T cells may come from the graft donor. Each CDR3 is given with its conserved first and last residue. The D gene is left open where the match is weak. Part of the rows lack a size; the others show once, few, many or a class for expanded clones.

D gene | J gene | V gene | clone size | CDR3 protein | CDR3 DNA
. | TRBJ2-4 | TRBV5-6 | few | CASSFLPPIQYF | TGTGCCAGCAGTTTCCTTCCCCCGATTCAGTACTTC
. | TRBJ2-3 | TRBV20-1 | few | CSATLAGLPDTQYF | TGCAGTGCTACACTAGCAGGATTACCGGATACGCAGTATTTT
. | TRBJ2-1 | TRBV4-1 | few | CASSQVPGRQFNEQFF | TGCGCCAGCAGCCAAGTGCCGGGACGACAATTCAATGAGCAGTTCTTC
TRBD1 | TRBJ2-1 | TRBV27 | few | CASSFWDRRINEQFF | TGTGCCAGCAGTTTCTGGGACAGAAGGATCAATGAGCAGTTCTTC
TRBD2 | TRBJ2-1 | TRBV19 | . | CASSIDPRASGYNEQFF | TGTGCCAGTAGTATAGACCCCCGGGCTAGCGGGTACAATGAGCAGTTCTTC
. | TRBJ2-7 | TRBV5-1 | few | CASSLVGGGPYEQYF | TGCGCCAGCAGCTTGGTAGGAGGCGGGCCCTACGAGCAGTACTTC
. | TRBJ2-7 | TRBV6-5 | . | CASSLNRASPYEQYF | TGTGCCAGCAGTTTGAACCGGGCCTCTCCCTACGAGCAGTACTTC
TRBD2 | TRBJ2-7 | TRBV15 | . | CATSRAGLREQYF | TGTGCCACCAGCAGGGCGGGACTACGGGAGCAGTACTTC
. | TRBJ1-4 | TRBV5-4 | few | CASTRAGSNEKLFF | TGTGCCAGCACCCGGGCAGGCTCAAATGAAAAACTGTTTTTT
. | TRBJ2-1 | TRBV27 | . | CASSLSDRLVFNEQFF | TGTGCCAGCAGTTTATCTGACAGGCTAGTGTTTAATGAGCAGTTCTTC
. | TRBJ2-7 | TRBV7-9 | . | CASSPPDPELSYEQYF | TGTGCCAGCAGCCCCCCCGACCCGGAGCTATCCTACGAGCAGTACTTC
. | TRBJ2-2 | TRBV11-2 | . | CASSLTTQAAGELFF | TGTGCCAGCAGCTTGACGACCCAAGCGGCCGGGGAGCTGTTTTTT
. | TRBJ1-3 | TRBV5-1 | few | CASSPQVSGNTIYF | TGCGCCAGCAGCCCTCAGGTCTCTGGAAACACCATATATTTT
TRBD2 | TRBJ2-1 | TRBV19 | . | CASSEGSGDYNEQFF | TGTGCCAGTAGTGAGGGAAGCGGGGACTACAATGAGCAGTTCTTC
. | TRBJ2-7 | TRBV9 | . | CASSPRQTRTYEQYF | TGTGCCAGCAGCCCTCGACAGACTCGGACCTACGAGCAGTACTTC
. | TRBJ2-1 | TRBV7-3 | few | CASSLLARPYNEQFF | TGTGCCAGCAGCTTACTAGCCAGACCCTACAATGAGCAGTTCTTC
TRBD1 | TRBJ1-1 | TRBV6-5 | . | CASSYSEDRQNTEAFF | TGTGCCAGCAGTTACTCGGAGGACAGGCAGAACACTGAAGCTTTCTTT
TRBD2 | TRBJ2-3 | TRBV2 | . | CASSEQGGTDTQYF | TGTGCCAGCAGTGAACAGGGAGGGACAGATACGCAGTATTTT
. | TRBJ2-1 | TRBV7-9 | few | CASSPRAANNEQFF | TGTGCCAGCAGCCCCCGGGCGGCCAACAATGAGCAGTTCTTC
TRBD1 | TRBJ1-5 | TRBV20-1 | . | CSAREDGQGLRSNQPQHF | TGCAGTGCTAGAGAGGATGGACAGGGGTTGAGAAGCAATCAGCCCCAGCATTTT
. | TRBJ2-7 | TRBV7-8 | few | CASSLGLLYEQYF | TGTGCCAGCAGCTTAGGCCTATTGTACGAGCAGTACTTC
TRBD2 | TRBJ2-7 | TRBV4-1 | . | CASSLTGLAESYEQYF | TGCGCCAGCAGCCTCACGGGACTAGCGGAGTCCTACGAGCAGTACTTC
. | TRBJ2-7 | TRBV10-3 | many | CATKGDGRASYEQYF | TGTGCCACCAAGGGGGACGGCAGGGCATCGTACGAGCAGTACTTC
. | TRBJ2-2 | TRBV9 | . | CASRIITGELFF | TGTGCCAGCAGAATTATCACCGGGGAGCTGTTTTTT
. | TRBJ1-5 | TRBV20-1 | . | CSASTPNQPQHF | TGCAGTGCTAGTACCCCTAATCAGCCCCAGCATTTT
. | TRBJ1-1 | TRBV12-3/TRBV12-4 | few | CASRRRRGLMNTEAFF | TGTGCCAGCAGGCGCCGCAGGGGCTTAATGAACACTGAAGCTTTCTTT
TRBD2 | TRBJ2-1 | TRBV9 | few | CASSVVGLPGLDTYNEQFF | TGTGCCAGCAGCGTAGTAGGGTTACCGGGACTAGACACCTACAATGAGCAGTTCTTC
TRBD1 | TRBJ2-5 | TRBV7-8 | . | CASSPIPGTGEETQYF | TGTGCCAGCAGCCCGATACCCGGGACAGGGGAGGAGACCCAGTACTTC
. | TRBJ1-6 | TRBV19 | . | CASSPNWNSPLHF | TGTGCCAGTAGTCCGAACTGGAATTCACCCCTCCACTTT
. | TRBJ2-7 | TRBV7-3 | . | CASSLGGAGVPYEQYF | TGTGCCAGCAGCTTAGGGGGGGCGGGAGTCCCCTACGAGCAGTACTTC
. | TRBJ2-7 | TRBV7-9 | . | CASSLRGGPYNEQYF | TGTGCCAGCAGCCTCAGGGGGGGTCCCTACAACGAGCAGTACTTC
TRBD1 | TRBJ2-5 | TRBV2 | . | CASRNPRGRGETQYF | TGTGCCAGCAGGAACCCGAGGGGGCGCGGAGAGACCCAGTACTTC
TRBD2 | TRBJ2-3 | TRBV19 | . | CASSIATGTSGRADTQYF | TGTGCCAGTAGTATCGCGACCGGGACTAGCGGGAGAGCAGATACGCAGTATTTT
. | TRBJ2-7 | TRBV14 | few | CASSQEAEWVPDRDLREQYF | TGTGCCAGCAGCCAAGAGGCAGAATGGGTCCCCGACAGGGACTTACGGGAGCAGTACTTC
TRBD2 | TRBJ2-5 | TRBV9 | . | CASSVVGGLAALQETQYF | TGTGCCAGCAGCGTAGTAGGGGGACTAGCAGCATTACAAGAGACCCAGTACTTC
. | TRBJ1-2 | TRBV5-1 | few | CASSLAYLRGPNYGYTF | TGCGCCAGCAGCTTGGCGTATTTGAGGGGACCTAACTATGGCTACACCTTC
. | TRBJ2-7 | TRBV10-3 | few | CAISEWDEQYF | TGTGCCATCAGTGAGTGGGACGAGCAGTACTTC
. | TRBJ1-1 | TRBV29-1 | few | CSVETSEAFF | TGCAGCGTTGAAACCAGTGAAGCTTTCTTT
TRBD1 | TRBJ1-2 | TRBV15 | . | CATSRDRDRGDYGYTF | TGTGCCACCAGCAGAGACCGGGACAGGGGTGACTATGGCTACACCTTC
TRBD1 | TRBJ1-1 | TRBV12-3/TRBV12-4 | . | CASSFDRVVTEAFF | TGTGCCAGCAGTTTTGACAGGGTCGTCACTGAAGCTTTCTTT
. | TRBJ1-5 | TRBV5-6 | . | CASSWYNQPQHF | TGTGCCAGCAGCTGGTATAATCAGCCCCAGCATTTT
TRBD1 | TRBJ1-5 | TRBV2 | few | CASRGQNNQPQHF | TGTGCCAGCAGGGGACAGAACAATCAGCCCCAGCATTTT
. | TRBJ1-2 | TRBV5-1 | few | CASSYLRARNYGYTF | TGCGCCAGCAGCTACCTCAGGGCAAGGAACTATGGCTACACCTTC
. | TRBJ2-5 | TRBV7-9 | . | CASSLVRSKETQYF | TGTGCCAGCAGCTTAGTACGGAGTAAAGAGACCCAGTACTTC
TRBD1 | TRBJ1-1 | TRBV5-1 | . | CASSFYRQGRDTEAFF | TGCGCCAGCAGCTTTTACCGACAGGGGAGGGACACTGAAGCTTTCTTT
. | TRBJ2-1 | TRBV25-1 | . | CASSKTGVNEQFF | TGTGCCAGCAGTAAAACGGGAGTGAATGAGCAGTTCTTC
TRBD2 | TRBJ2-7 | TRBV4-2 | . | CASSSTSGGSYEQYF | TGTGCCAGCAGCTCGACTAGCGGGGGCTCCTACGAGCAGTACTTC
. | TRBJ2-7 | TRBV28 | . | CASSLTGREQYF | TGTGCCAGCAGTTTAACAGGGCGCGAGCAGTACTTC
TRBD2 | TRBJ2-3 | TRBV10-2 | many | CASSPVGSGRKTDTQYF | TGCGCCAGCAGCCCCGTAGGTAGCGGGAGGAAGACAGATACGCAGTATTTT
. | TRBJ2-7 | TRBV29-1 | . | CSALHGPSYEQYF | TGCAGCGCACTACACGGCCCCTCCTACGAGCAGTACTTC
TRBD2 | TRBJ2-3 | TRBV29-1 | . | CSANPPSGRALGVTDTQYF | TGCAGCGCCAACCCCCCTAGCGGGAGGGCCTTAGGAGTCACAGATACGCAGTATTTT
TRBD2 | TRBJ2-2 | TRBV20-1 | . | CSASFHGGRITGELFF | TGCAGTGCTAGCTTTCATGGCGGGAGGATCACCGGGGAGCTGTTTTTT
. | TRBJ2-7 | TRBV21-1 | few | CASSKAPGRAPYEQYF | TGTGCCAGCAGCAAAGCCCCCGGGAGGGCGCCCTACGAGCAGTACTTC
. | TRBJ2-5 | TRBV7-9 | . | CASSFTVQETQYF | TGTGCCAGCAGCTTCACAGTCCAAGAGACCCAGTACTTC
. | TRBJ2-3 | TRBV5-6 | . | CASSFGVATQYF | TGTGCCAGCAGCTTTGGGGTTGCTACGCAGTATTTT